These 18 T cell receptor beta chains share one sample of origin, sequenced in a study of T cell repertoires in ileal Crohn's disease. Time point of the sample: neoterminal ileum biopsy at postoperative endoscopy, about 6 months after surgery. The protocol was immunoSEQ multiplex PCR, while the TCRdb copy is restricted to in-frame clones and leaves out a portion. The sample carries approximately 7,400 clones, 70% to 75% recorded once. Source material: ileal tissue. Receptors were obtained from an adult with Crohn's disease.

V gene TRBV10-3 combines with J gene TRBJ2-5, with unresolved D. The V end was cut by 4 bases, the J end by 0 bases, with 6 bases between. Per germline, CDR1 ENHRY and CDR2 SYGVKD. The CDR3 covers 13 residues. CDR3 amino acids: CAISGGNQETQYF. In DNA, the CDR3 is TGTGCCATCAGTGGCGGCAACCAAGAGACCCAGTACTTC.

The rearrangement joins TRBV2 to TRBJ1-3; 9 bases are shared with TRBD1. Unmatched junction bases numbered 9, after V lost 6 bases and J lost 3 bases. The CDR3 has 16 residues. The germline V gene has CDR1 SNHLY and CDR2 FYNNEI. The CDR3 spells CASRRTGGADGNTIYF. In nucleotides, the CDR3 is TGTGCCAGCAGACGTACAGGGGGCGCTGATGGAAACACCATATATTTT.

This clone was observed once. The chain combines TRBV29-1 with TRBJ1-4; D is perhaps TRBD1 (5 bases). The CDR3 spans 14 residues. Germline lookup yields CDR1 SQVTM and CDR2 ANQGSEA. The ends were cut back, 7 bases at V and 0 bases at J, with 12 bases in the middle. CDR3 in amino acids: CSAVGGATNEKLFF. For the CDR3, the DNA is TGCAGCGCCGTTGGGGGGGCAACTAATGAAAAACTGTTTTTT.

The chain has TRBV7-6 and TRBJ2-5; D unresolved. Trimming removed 5 bases at V and 4 bases at J, with 14 bases between. This CDR3 contains 14 residues. From germline, CDR1 is SGHVS and CDR2 FNYEAQ. The CDR3 is CASSPQPGRETQYF. The CDR3 nucleotides read TGTGCCAGCAGCCCGCAGCCGGGTCGAGAGACCCAGTACTTC. The full variable domain, rest sourced from reference TRBV7-6 and TRBJ2-5, is GAGVSQSPRYKVTKRGQDVALRCDPISGHVSLYWYRQALGQGPEFLTYFNYEAQQDKSGLPNDRFSAERPEGSISTLTIQRTEQRDSAMYRCASSPQPGRETQYFGPGTRLLVL.

V usage is TRBV7-6 and J usage is TRBJ2-5, with 13 bases lining up with TRBD2. Germline lookup yields CDR1 SGHVS and CDR2 FNYEAQ. V shed 5 bases, J shed 7 bases, and the junction held 7 bases outside the gene matches. This CDR3 has 15 residues. The CDR3 is CASSKRLAGGGTQYF. CDR3 nucleotide sequence: TGTGCCAGCAGCAAGCGACTAGCGGGGGGAGGGACCCAGTACTTC. Supplemented by reference TRBV7-6 and TRBJ2-5, the full variable domain reads GAGVSQSPRYKVTKRGQDVALRCDPISGHVSLYWYRQALGQGPEFLTYFNYEAQQDKSGLPNDRFSAERPEGSISTLTIQRTEQRDSAMYRCASSKRLAGGGTQYFGPGTRLLVL.

The J gene is TRBJ2-3, the V gene TRBV18, with TRBD2 identical over 7 bases. The junction had 8 bases not matched to a gene; V was cut back by 5 bases and J by 6 bases. Germline V CDR1 and CDR2: KGHSH, LQKENI. The CDR3 is 14 residues long. CDR3 protein: CASSSGRDYDTQYF. The CDR3 bases are TGTGCCAGCTCATCCGGCCGGGACTACGATACGCAGTATTTT.

The CDR3 here is CASSQDSGNSPLHF. Written as DNA, the CDR3 is TGTGCCAGCAGTCAGGACAGCGGTAATTCACCCCTCCACTTT. The chain uses TRBV11-1 and TRBJ1-6, with D maybe TRBD1 (6 bases). CDR1 SGHAT and CDR2 FQDESV come from the germline V gene (reference sequence). The CDR3 runs to 14 residues. The V gene lost 6 bases and the J gene lost 6 bases, with 12 bases spanning the gap.

This clone appeared a single time. The gene calls are TRBV6-1 and TRBJ2-5, with TRBD2 as a possible D gene (5 bases). With 3 bases removed from V and 5 bases from J, the gap between germline ends came to 19 bases. CDR1 MNHNS and CDR2 SASEGT come from the germline V gene. CDR3 size: 16 residues. The CDR3 sequence: CASSEPGRAPGETQYF. In nucleotides, the CDR3 is TGTGCCAGCAGTGAGCCGGGCCGGGCGCCGGGGGAGACCCAGTACTTC.

This sequence joins TRBV4-2 and TRBJ2-1, with TRBD2 identical over 13 bases. CDR1 and CDR2 (germline): LGHNA, YNFKEQ. The CDR3 sequence is 16 residues long. V lost 4 bases to trimming and J lost 5 bases; unmatched junction nucleotides: 5. The CDR3 protein is CASSPRLAGGNNEQFF. CDR3 DNA sequence: TGTGCCAGCAGCCCCAGACTAGCGGGGGGTAACAATGAGCAGTTCTTC.

J is TRBJ2-3 and V is TRBV5-1; unclear D gene. V was pared by 4 bases and J by 2 bases, with 8 bases between. This CDR3 is 13 amino acids long. Germline CDR1 and CDR2: SGHRS and YFSETQ. The CDR3 nucleotides read TGCGCCAGCAGCCAACAGCCCACAGATACGCAGTATTTT. This translates into CASSQQPTDTQYF.

The rearrangement uses TRBV5-5 and TRBJ1-3; 8 bases map to TRBD1. Germline values: CDR1 SGHKS, CDR2 YYEKEE (reference sequence). This CDR3 has 15 amino acids. V was clipped by 3 bases and J by 0 bases; unmatched bases: 2. CDR3 in DNA: TGTGCCAGCAGCTACCAGGGGGCCTCTGGAAACACCATATATTTT. Translated: CASSYQGASGNTIYF.

The sample holds a few counts of this clone. The rearrangement links TRBV2 to TRBJ2-5; 9 bases fit TRBD2. The CDR3 loop spans 14 amino acids. CDR1 SNHLY and CDR2 FYNNEI come from the germline V gene. Germline trimming cut 6 bases from V and 7 bases from J; bases unmatched to any gene: 9. The CDR3 protein is CASRDPGLAGTQYF. The DNA for the CDR3 is TGTGCCAGCAGGGACCCGGGACTAGCAGGGACCCAGTACTTC. The variable domain in full, completed from reference TRBV2 and TRBJ2-5, reads EPEVTQTPSHQVTQMGQEVILRCVPISNHLYFYWYRQILGQKVEFLVSFYNNEISEKSEIFDDQFSVERPDGSNFTLKIRSTKLEDSAMYFCASRDPGLAGTQYFGPGTRLLVL.

The chain employs TRBV29-1 and TRBJ2-2, with D perhaps TRBD1 (5 bases). CDR3 length equals 11 residues. Germline V lookup: CDR1 SQVTM, CDR2 ANQGSEA. V gave up 7 bases and J gave up 6 bases, with 9 bases separating them. CDR3 bases: TGCAGCGGCTGGGGCTCCGGGGAGCTGTTTTTT. This gives the protein CSGWGSGELFF.

This clone has only a few counts. V usage is TRBV5-6 and J usage is TRBJ1-1, with a weak D call TRBD1 (6 bases). The CDR3 has 14 residues. Deletions cut 2 bases from V and 4 bases from J, with 12 bases between. CDR1 and CDR2 (germline): SGHDT, YYEEEE. The CDR3 sequence is CASSFGGASTEAFF. The CDR3 coding sequence is TGTGCCAGCAGCTTCGGGGGGGCCAGCACTGAAGCTTTCTTT.

J is TRBJ1-2 and V is TRBV7-9; D is undetermined. V shed 4 bases and J shed 2 bases, with 2 bases lying between them. This CDR3 region has 11 residues. Germline V gene lookup returns CDR1 SEHNR and CDR2 FQNEAQ (reference sequence). The CDR3 here is CASSSNYGYTF. In DNA, the CDR3 is TGTGCCAGCAGCTCGAACTATGGCTACACCTTC.

This chain links TRBV19 with TRBJ1-2, with D possibly being TRBD1 (6 bases). The CDR3 totals 16 residues. CDR1 is LNHDA, CDR2 SQIVND, per germline (reference sequence). Trimming took 3 bases from V and 6 from J, leaving 20 bases between them. The CDR3 coding sequence is TGTGCCAGTAGTATCTCACAGGGTTTGTTTGGTGATGGCTACACCTTC. Translating gives CASSISQGLFGDGYTF.

The chain uses TRBV10-3 and TRBJ2-6, with D possibly TRBD2 on 6 matching bases. Trimming stripped 6 bases from V and 0 bases from J, with 15 bases between. CDR1 and CDR2 (germline): ENHRY, SYGVKD. This CDR3 is built from 17 residues. The CDR3 coding sequence is TGTGCCATCAGCGGAGGGGTGAGGGACTCTGGGGCCAACGTCCTGACTTTC. Its protein product is CAISGGVRDSGANVLTF.

This clone has just a few counts. The chain combines TRBV18 with TRBJ1-3; D gene ambiguous. The V and J ends lost 6 bases and 3 bases respectively, with 15 bases between them. Germline CDR1 reads KGHSH; CDR2 reads LQKENI. The CDR3 is 15 residues long. The CDR3 loop is CASSRSQVDGNTIYF. The CDR3 DNA reads TGTGCCAGCTCCCGAAGTCAGGTTGATGGAAACACCATATATTTT.